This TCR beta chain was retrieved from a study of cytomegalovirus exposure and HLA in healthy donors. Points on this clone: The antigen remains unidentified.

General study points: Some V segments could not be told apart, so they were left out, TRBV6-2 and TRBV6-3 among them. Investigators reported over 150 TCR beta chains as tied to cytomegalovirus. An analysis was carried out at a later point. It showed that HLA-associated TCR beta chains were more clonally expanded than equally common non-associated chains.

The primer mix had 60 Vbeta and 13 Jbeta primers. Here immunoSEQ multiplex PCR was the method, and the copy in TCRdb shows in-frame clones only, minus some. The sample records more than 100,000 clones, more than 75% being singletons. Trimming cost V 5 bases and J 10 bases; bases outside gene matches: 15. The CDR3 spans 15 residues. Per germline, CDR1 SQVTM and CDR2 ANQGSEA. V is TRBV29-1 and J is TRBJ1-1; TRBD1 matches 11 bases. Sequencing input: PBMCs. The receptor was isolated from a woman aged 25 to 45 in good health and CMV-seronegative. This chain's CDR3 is CSVQHGGGQGAVAFF. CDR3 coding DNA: TGCAGCGTTCAACACGGAGGAGGACAGGGGGCAGTAGCTTTCTTT.